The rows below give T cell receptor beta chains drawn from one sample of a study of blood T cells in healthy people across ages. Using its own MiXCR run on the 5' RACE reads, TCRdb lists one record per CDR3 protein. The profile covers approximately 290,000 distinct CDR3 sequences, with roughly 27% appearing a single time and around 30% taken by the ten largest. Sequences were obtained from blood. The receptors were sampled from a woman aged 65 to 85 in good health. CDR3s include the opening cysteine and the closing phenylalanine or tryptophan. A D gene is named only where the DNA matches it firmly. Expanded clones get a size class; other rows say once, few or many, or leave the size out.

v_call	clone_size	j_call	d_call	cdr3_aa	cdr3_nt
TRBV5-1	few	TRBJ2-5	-	CASSLKSGTQYF	TGCGCCAGCAGCTTGAAATCCGGGACCCAGTACTTC
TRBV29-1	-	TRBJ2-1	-	CSVFDSSYNEQFF	TGCAGCGTTTTTGACAGCTCCTACAATGAGCAGTTCTTC
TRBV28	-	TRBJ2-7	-	CASSPRDNQQYF	TGTGCCAGCAGTCCCCGGGACAACCAGCAGTACTTC
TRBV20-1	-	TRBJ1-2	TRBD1	CSARDPSRDSYGYTF	TGCAGTGCTAGAGATCCGTCTAGGGACAGCTATGGCTACACCTTC
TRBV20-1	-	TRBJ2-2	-	CSARVPQGNGELFF	TGCAGTGCTAGAGTACCCCAAGGGAACGGGGAGCTGTTTTTT
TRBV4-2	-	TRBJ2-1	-	CASSQESGSFYIEQFF	TGTGCCAGCAGCCAAGAGTCAGGATCCTTCTACATTGAGCAGTTCTTC
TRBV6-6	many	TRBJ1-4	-	CASRRLNNEKLFF	TGTGCCAGCAGGAGGCTGAATAATGAAAAACTGTTTTTT
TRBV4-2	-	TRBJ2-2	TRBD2	CASSRTSASTGELFF	TGTGCCAGCAGTAGGACTAGCGCGAGCACCGGGGAGCTGTTTTTT
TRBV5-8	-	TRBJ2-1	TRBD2	CASTSGRLRSYNEQFF	TGTGCCAGCACTAGCGGGAGACTACGCTCCTACAATGAGCAGTTCTTC
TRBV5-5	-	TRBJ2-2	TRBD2	CASSLVSGGSWTGELFF	TGTGCCAGCAGCTTGGTATCAGGCGGGAGCTGGACCGGGGAGCTGTTTTTT
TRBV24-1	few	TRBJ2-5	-	CATEFQATQYF	TGTGCCACCGAGTTCCAGGCGACCCAGTACTTC
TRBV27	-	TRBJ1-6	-	CASSPKQSSYNSPLHF	TGTGCCAGCAGTCCAAAACAGAGCTCCTATAATTCACCCCTCCACTTT
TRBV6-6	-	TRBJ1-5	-	CASSPDSLTTQPQHF	TGTGCCAGCAGTCCGGACAGTTTAACGACTCAGCCCCAGCATTTT
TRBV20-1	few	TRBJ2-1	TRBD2	CSARAGTIEFF	TGCAGTGCTAGAGCCGGGACTATTGAGTTCTTC
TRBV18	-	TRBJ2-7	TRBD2	CASSLTSGIYPYEQYF	TGTGCCAGCTCACTAACTAGCGGGATATACCCCTACGAGCAGTACTTC
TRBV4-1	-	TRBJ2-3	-	CASKSRVDTDTQYF	TGCGCCAGCAAAAGTAGGGTTGACACAGATACGCAGTATTTT
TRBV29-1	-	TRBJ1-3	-	CSVEGGAGNTIYF	TGCAGCGTTGAAGGCGGCGCTGGAAACACCATATATTTT